This T cell receptor beta chain was recorded in a study of vaccination and CD4 T cells after COVID-19. Overall study: As a positive control, some control cultures were given a CEFX pool, while others were given an HIV-1 Nef pool or no peptide.

This clonotype was recorded once. As yet, its antigen is unknown. The assay that was used to sequence DNA from cultured CD4+ T cells was the Oncomine TCR Beta short-read assay. TCRdb redid the calling of the PCR reads with MiXCR, one entry per CDR3 protein. The table includes 20,000 to 25,000 distinct CDR3 sequences, approximately 67% detected once. Treatment here: roughly ten-day PBMC culture with coronavirus spike peptide pools or control peptides (ViraFEST assay). CDR1 is MDHEN, CDR2 SYDVKM, per germline. The V gene lost 1 base and the J gene lost 10 bases, with 16 bases spanning the gap. The CDR3 covers 14 residues. Findings and limits, study-wide: Convalescent patients had a median about 86% of post-vaccine SARS-CoV-2-reactive clones that were detected only after vaccination, not before it.

The source is a human donor who received a COVID-19 vaccine. This chain links TRBV28 with TRBJ1-1, with TRBD1 as a possible D gene (6 bases). The sample here was CD4+ T cells from blood, cultured in vitro, taken after SARS-CoV-2 vaccination. In nucleotides, the CDR3 is TGTGCCAGCAGTTTATCAGGGGCCCGCCGGCGAGCTTTCTTT. This codes for CASSLSGARRRAFF.